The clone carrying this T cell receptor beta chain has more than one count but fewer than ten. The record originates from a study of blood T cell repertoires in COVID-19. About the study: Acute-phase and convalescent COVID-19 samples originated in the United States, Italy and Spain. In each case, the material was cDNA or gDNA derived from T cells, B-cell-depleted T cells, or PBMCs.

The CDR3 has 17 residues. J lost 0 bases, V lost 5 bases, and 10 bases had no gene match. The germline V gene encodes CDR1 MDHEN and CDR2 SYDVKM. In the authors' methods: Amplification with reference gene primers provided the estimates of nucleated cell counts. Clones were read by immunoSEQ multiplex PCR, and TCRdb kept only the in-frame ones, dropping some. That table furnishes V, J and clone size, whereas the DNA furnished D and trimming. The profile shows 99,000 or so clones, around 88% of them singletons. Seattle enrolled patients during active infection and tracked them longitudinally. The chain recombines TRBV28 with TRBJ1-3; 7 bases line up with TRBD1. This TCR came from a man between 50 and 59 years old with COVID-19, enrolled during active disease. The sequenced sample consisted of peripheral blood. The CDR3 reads CASSTQDRLSSGNTIYF. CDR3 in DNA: TGTGCCAGCAGTACCCAGGACAGGCTTAGCTCTGGAAACACCATATATTTT. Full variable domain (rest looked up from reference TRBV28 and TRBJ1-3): DVKVTQSSRYLVKRTGEKVFLECVQDMDHENMFWYRQDPGLGLRLIYFSYDVKMKEKGDIPEGYSVSREKKERFSLILESASTNQTSMYLCASSTQDRLSSGNTIYFGEGSWLTVV.